Sequencing of this T cell receptor (beta chain) was carried out in a study of T cells after yellow fever vaccination. Study-wide results and limits: Only a minor proportion of clonotypes was detected across both CD4 and CD8 compartments.

TCRdb passed the 5' RACE reads through MiXCR, listing each CDR3 protein once. The data hold some 350,000 distinct CDR3 sequences, with over 8% observed a single time. This clonotype was seen a few times. Its specificity is unknown. The specimen comprised PBMCs, sampled on the day of the first yellow fever vaccination. The TCR originated in a man younger than 35 who received the YFV17D yellow fever vaccine.

CDR3 nucleotides: TGTGCCAGCAGTTACCTCGCGTACAGGGAAGGCTACACCTTC. Amino acids: CASSYLAYREGYTF. V and J are TRBV6-5 and TRBJ1-2; the D gene is possibly TRBD1 (6 bases). Trimming took 2 bases from V and 8 from J, leaving 15 bases between them. Germline CDR1 MNHEY, CDR2 SVGAGI. This CDR3 contains 14 residues.